Below, 11 T cell receptor beta chains from the same sample are listed, as sequenced in a study of response to subunit inactivated influenza vaccine. TCRdb analysed the RT-PCR reads with MiXCR anew, one entry per CDR3 protein. The sample carries roughly 700,000 distinct CDR3 sequences, approximately 14% recorded once. The material sequenced was PBMCs from blood, taken 14 to 15 days before vaccination. All receptors derive from a man over 45 who received an inactivated influenza vaccine.

V is TRBV7-2 and J is TRBJ2-7, with a weak D call TRBD2 (5 bases). V was clipped by 7 bases and J by 6 bases, with 13 bases between them. The CDR3 totals 12 residues. Germline loops: CDR1 SGHTA, CDR2 FQGNSA. For the CDR3, the DNA is TGTGCCAGCACCCGGGGTGAGGGCGAGCAGTACTTC. Amino acids: CASTRGEGEQYF.

The rearrangement links TRBV24-1 to TRBJ2-1, with 7 bases aligning to TRBD1. The length of the CDR3 is 14 residues. V lost 4 bases, J lost 5 bases, and 4 bases stayed unmatched. The germline V gene encodes CDR1 KGHDR and CDR2 SFDVKD. The CDR3 DNA is TGTGCCACCAGTGAGACCGGGACAGACAATGAGCAGTTCTTC. Protein: CATSETGTDNEQFF.

The chain combines TRBV20-1 with TRBJ2-7; TRBD1 aligns across 11 bases. CDR3 length: 15 residues. CDR1 is DFQATT and CDR2 is SNEGSKA in the germline V gene (reference sequence). Trimming removed 5 bases from V and 3 bases from J; junction bases left unmatched: 9. The CDR3: CSAAGTGGMDYEQYF. The CDR3 DNA is TGCAGTGCTGCAGGGACAGGGGGTATGGACTACGAGCAGTACTTC.

This chain joins TRBV4-2 and TRBJ2-1; D is possibly TRBD2 (6 bases). The ends were cut back, 2 bases at V and 4 bases at J, with 12 bases in the middle. This CDR3 region has 15 residues. CDR1 is LGHNA, CDR2 YNFKEQ, per germline. CDR3 loop: CASSQLKSGYNEQFF. DNA of the CDR3: TGTGCCAGCAGCCAATTGAAGAGCGGGTACAATGAGCAGTTCTTC.

The chain links TRBV28 to TRBJ2-7; 14 bases align to TRBD2. Per germline, CDR1 MDHEN and CDR2 SYDVKM. CDR3 length equals 15 residues. Trimming removed 2 bases from V and 10 bases from J; junction bases left unmatched: 7. DNA for the CDR3: TGTGCCAGCAGTTTAGCCGGGACTAGCGGGAGTTTCCAGTACTTC. It is translated as CASSLAGTSGSFQYF.

This clonotype was recorded only once. The junction differs from germline at one of its ends, possibly a read error. The chain is built from TRBV29-1 and TRBJ2-3, with D unclear. From germline, CDR1 is SQVTM and CDR2 ANQGSEA. The CDR3 loop spans 14 amino acids. The DNA of the CDR3 is TGCAGCGTTGATTTGTGGACGGTCACAGATACGCATTATTTT. Residues: CSVDLWTVTDTHYF.

This clonotype occurred a few times. This chain uses TRBV9 with TRBJ1-5, with 7 bases aligning to TRBD1. V lost 3 bases to trimming and J lost 3 bases; unmatched junction nucleotides: 6. The CDR3 extends over 15 amino acids. The V gene's germline CDR1 is SGDLS and CDR2 YYNGEE. CDR3 loop: CASSGGGGYNQPQHF. Written as DNA, the CDR3 is TGTGCCAGCAGCGGAGGGGGCGGTTACAATCAGCCCCAGCATTTT.

The rearrangement joins TRBV7-9 to TRBJ2-2, with a weak D call TRBD1 (6 bases). V lost 5 bases and J 4 bases, leaving 17 bases between the germline ends. Germline V gene lookup returns CDR1 SEHNR and CDR2 FQNEAQ (reference sequence). The CDR3 has 16 residues. DNA for the CDR3: TGTGCCAGCAGCCCTATGGAGACAGGCACCACCGGGGAGCTGTTTTTT. It is translated as CASSPMETGTTGELFF. The full variable domain, its missing parts supplied by reference TRBV7-9 and TRBJ2-2, is DTGVSQNPRHKITKRGQNVTFRCDPISEHNRLYWYRQTLGQGPEFLTYFQNEAQLEKSRLLSDRFSAERPKGSFSTLEIQRTEQGDSAMYLCASSPMETGTTGELFFGEGSRLTVL.

V is TRBV15 and J is TRBJ2-5, with 15 bases that match TRBD2. From germline, CDR1 is LNHNV and CDR2 YYDKDF (reference sequence). J was trimmed by 4 bases and V by 0 bases; bases with no gene match: 6. This CDR3 comprises 18 residues. The CDR3 DNA is TGTGCCACCAGCAGAGAAGGACTAGCGGGAGGGCCAAGAGAGACCCAGTACTTC. Its translation: CATSREGLAGGPRETQYF.

The sample holds a few counts of this clonotype. The rearrangement uses TRBV12-3 or TRBV12-4 and TRBJ1-3; D gene ambiguous. The CDR3 runs to 16 residues. V was pared by 3 bases and J by 4 bases, with 16 bases between. CDR3 protein: CASSFPKMGSGNTIYF. The CDR3 region has the DNA TGTGCCAGCAGTTTCCCCAAAATGGGATCCGGAAACACCATATATTTT.

This clonotype has more than one count but fewer than ten. The chain couples TRBV7-2 to TRBJ2-1; D tentatively fits TRBD1 or TRBD2 (6 bases each). The V gene's germline CDR1 is SGHTA and CDR2 FQGNSA. The CDR3 runs to 16 residues. V was cut by 3 bases and J by 6 bases, with 18 bases left in between. CDR3 protein: CASSLRRLGTLNEQFF. The DNA for the CDR3 is TGTGCCAGCAGCTTGAGGAGACTAGGGACACTCAATGAGCAGTTCTTC.